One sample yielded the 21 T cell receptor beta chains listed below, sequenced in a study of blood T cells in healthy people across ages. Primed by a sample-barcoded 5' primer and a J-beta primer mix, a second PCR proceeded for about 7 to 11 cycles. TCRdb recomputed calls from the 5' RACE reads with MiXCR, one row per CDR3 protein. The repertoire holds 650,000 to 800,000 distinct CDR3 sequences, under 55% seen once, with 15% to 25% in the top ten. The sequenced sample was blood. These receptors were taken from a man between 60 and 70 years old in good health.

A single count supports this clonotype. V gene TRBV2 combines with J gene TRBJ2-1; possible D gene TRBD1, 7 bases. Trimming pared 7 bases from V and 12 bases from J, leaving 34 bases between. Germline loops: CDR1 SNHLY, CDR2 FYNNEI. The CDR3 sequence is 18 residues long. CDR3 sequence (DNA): TGTGCCAGCAAGTTCCAGGGGGACTTCGCTTACCCTGTCGGGGGGCAGTTCTTC. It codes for CASKFQGDFAYPVGGQFF. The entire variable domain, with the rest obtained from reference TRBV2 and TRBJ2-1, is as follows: EPEVTQTPSHQVTQMGQEVILRCVPISNHLYFYWYRQILGQKVEFLVSFYNNEISEKSEIFDDQFSVERPDGSNFTLKIRSTKLEDSAMYFCASKFQGDFAYPVGGQFFGPGTRLTVL.

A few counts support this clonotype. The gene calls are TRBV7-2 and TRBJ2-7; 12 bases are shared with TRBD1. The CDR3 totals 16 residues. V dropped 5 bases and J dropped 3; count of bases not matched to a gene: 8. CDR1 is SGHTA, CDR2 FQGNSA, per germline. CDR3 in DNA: TGTGCCAGCAGCGCCTCAGGGACAGGGGGCTACTACGAGCAGTACTTC. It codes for CASSASGTGGYYEQYF. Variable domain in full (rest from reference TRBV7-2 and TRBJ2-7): GAGVSQSPSNKVTEKGKDVELRCDPISGHTALYWYRQSLGQGLEFLIYFQGNSAPDKSGLPSDRFSAERTGGSVSTLTIQRTQQEDSAVYLCASSASGTGGYYEQYFGPGTRLTVT.

CDR3 loop: CATSSNLAYEQYF. The CDR3 nucleotides are TGTGCCACCTCTAGTAATCTAGCCTACGAGCAGTACTTC. This sequence joins TRBV15 and TRBJ2-4; D remains unclear. TRBJ2-7 matches the DNA end more closely, so the J call is doubtful. CDR3 size: 13 residues. Germline V gives CDR1 LNHNV, CDR2 YYDKDF (reference sequence).

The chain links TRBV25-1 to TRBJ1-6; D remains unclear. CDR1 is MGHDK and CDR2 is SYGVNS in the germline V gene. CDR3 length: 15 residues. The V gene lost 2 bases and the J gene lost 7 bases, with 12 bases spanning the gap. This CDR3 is CASSEMRVGNSPLHF. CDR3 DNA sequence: TGTGCCAGCAGTGAAATGAGAGTTGGAAATTCACCCCTCCACTTT.

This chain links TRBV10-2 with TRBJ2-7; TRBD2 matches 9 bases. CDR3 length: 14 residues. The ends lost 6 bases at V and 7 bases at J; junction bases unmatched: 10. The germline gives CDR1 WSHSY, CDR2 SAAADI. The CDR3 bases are TGCGCCAGCAGCCTAGCGGGGTCGGGAAATGAGCAGTACTTC. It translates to CASSLAGSGNEQYF.

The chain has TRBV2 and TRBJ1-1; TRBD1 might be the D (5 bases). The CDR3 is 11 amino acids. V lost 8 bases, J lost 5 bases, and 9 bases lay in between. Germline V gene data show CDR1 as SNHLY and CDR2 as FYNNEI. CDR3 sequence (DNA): TGTGCCAGCCGGGACGGTACTGAAGCTTTCTTT. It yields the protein CASRDGTEAFF. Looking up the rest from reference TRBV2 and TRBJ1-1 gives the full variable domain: EPEVTQTPSHQVTQMGQEVILRCVPISNHLYFYWYRQILGQKVEFLVSFYNNEISEKSEIFDDQFSVERPDGSNFTLKIRSTKLEDSAMYFCASRDGTEAFFGQGTRLTVV.

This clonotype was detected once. The CDR3 reads CASSLQVRAGYNSPLHF. The CDR3, as DNA: TGTGCCAGCAGCCTACAGGTCCGTGCGGGCTATAATTCACCCCTCCACTTT. This chain connects TRBV7-2 to TRBJ1-6, with D possibly matching TRBD1 (5 bases). Germline V gene data show CDR1 as SGHTA and CDR2 as FQGNSA. The CDR3 has 17 amino acids. Trimming took off 5 bases at V and 3 bases at J, with 17 bases between the two ends.

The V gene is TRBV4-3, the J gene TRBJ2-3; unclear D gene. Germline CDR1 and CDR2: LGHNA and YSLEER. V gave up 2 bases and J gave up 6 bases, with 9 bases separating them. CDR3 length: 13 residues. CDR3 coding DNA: TGCGCCAGCAGCCAACGAATACAGGATACGCAGTATTTT. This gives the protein CASSQRIQDTQYF.

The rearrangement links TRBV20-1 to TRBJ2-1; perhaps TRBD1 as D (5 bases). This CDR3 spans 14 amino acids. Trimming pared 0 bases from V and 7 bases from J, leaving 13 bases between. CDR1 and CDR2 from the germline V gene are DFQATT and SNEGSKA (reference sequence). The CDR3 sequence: CSARDGQGMNEQFF. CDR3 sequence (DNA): TGCAGTGCTAGAGATGGCCAGGGCATGAATGAGCAGTTCTTC.

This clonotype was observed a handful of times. CDR3 DNA: TGCACCCTAGACAGGAGCTCCTATAATTCACCCCTCCACTTT. Its protein is CTLDRSSYNSPLHF. This chain links TRBV20-1 with TRBJ1-6; TRBD1 might be the D (6 bases). The CDR3 sequence is 14 residues long. Germline loops: CDR1 DFQATT, CDR2 SNEGSKA (reference sequence).

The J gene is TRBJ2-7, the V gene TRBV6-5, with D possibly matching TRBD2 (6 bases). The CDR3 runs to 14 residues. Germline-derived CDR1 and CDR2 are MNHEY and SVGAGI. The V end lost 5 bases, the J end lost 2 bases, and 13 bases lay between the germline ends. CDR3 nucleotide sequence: TGTGCCAGCAGTCAGGAGGGTGCCCCCTACGAGCAGTACTTC. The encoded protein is CASSQEGAPYEQYF.

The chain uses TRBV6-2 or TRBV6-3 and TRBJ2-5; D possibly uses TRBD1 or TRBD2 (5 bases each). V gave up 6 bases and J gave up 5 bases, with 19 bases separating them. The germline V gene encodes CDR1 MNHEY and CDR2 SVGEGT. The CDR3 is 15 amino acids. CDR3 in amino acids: CASRSPTERTETQYF. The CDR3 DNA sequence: TGTGCCAGCAGAAGCCCGACAGAGCGGACGGAGACCCAGTACTTC.

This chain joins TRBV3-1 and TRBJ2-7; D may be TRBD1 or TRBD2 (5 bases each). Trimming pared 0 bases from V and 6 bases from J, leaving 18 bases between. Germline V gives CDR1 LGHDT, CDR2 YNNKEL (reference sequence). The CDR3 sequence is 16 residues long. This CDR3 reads CASSQDGGRGSAEQYF. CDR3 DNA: TGTGCCAGCAGCCAAGATGGGGGACGAGGATCGGCCGAGCAGTACTTC.

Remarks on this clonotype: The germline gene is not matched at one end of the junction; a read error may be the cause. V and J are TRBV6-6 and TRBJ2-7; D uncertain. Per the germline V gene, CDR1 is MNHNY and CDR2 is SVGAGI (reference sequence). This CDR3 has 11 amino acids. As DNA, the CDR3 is TGTGCCAACAGTTACGATAATGAGCAGTACTTC. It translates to CANSYDNEQYF.

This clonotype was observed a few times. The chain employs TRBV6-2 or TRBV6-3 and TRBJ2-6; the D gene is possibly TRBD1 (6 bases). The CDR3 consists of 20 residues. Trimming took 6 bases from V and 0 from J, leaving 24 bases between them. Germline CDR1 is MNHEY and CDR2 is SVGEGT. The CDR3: CASRGRGNMEDFSGANVLTF. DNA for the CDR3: TGTGCCAGCAGAGGCAGGGGTAATATGGAGGACTTCTCTGGGGCCAACGTCCTGACTTTC.

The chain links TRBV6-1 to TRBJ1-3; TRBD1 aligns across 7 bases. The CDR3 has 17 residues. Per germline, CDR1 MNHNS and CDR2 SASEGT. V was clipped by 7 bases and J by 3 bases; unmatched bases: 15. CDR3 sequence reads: CASIKEGAGSGGNTIYF. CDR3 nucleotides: TGTGCCAGCATCAAGGAGGGGGCAGGAAGTGGTGGAAACACCATATATTTT.

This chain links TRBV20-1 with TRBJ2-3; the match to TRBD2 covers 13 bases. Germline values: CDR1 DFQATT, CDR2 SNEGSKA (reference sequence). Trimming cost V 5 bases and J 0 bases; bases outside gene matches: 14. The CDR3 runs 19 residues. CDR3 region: CSASGPSGLAGISTDTQYF. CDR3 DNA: TGCAGTGCTTCAGGGCCCTCGGGACTAGCGGGGATTAGCACAGATACGCAGTATTTT.

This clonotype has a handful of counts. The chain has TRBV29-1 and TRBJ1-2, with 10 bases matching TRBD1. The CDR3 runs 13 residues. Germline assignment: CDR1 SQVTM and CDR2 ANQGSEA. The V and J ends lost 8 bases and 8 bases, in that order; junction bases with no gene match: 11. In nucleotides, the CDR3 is TGCAGCTCCTCCGGGACAGGGGCGGGAGGCTACACCTTC. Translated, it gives CSSSGTGAGGYTF.

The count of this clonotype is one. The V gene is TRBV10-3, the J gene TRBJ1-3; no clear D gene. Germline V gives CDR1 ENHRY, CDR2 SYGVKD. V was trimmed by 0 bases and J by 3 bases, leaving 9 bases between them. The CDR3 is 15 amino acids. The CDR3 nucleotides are TGTGCCATCAGTGAGTCAATGGGTTTTGGAAACACCATATATTTT. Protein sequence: CAISESMGFGNTIYF.

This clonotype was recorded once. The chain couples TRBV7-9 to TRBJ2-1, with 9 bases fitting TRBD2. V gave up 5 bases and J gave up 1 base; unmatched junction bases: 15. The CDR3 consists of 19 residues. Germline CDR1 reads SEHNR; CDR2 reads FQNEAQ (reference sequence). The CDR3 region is CASSRAGGQVLRSYNEQFF. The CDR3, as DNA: TGTGCCAGCAGCCGGGCGGGGGGGCAGGTTCTCAGGTCCTACAATGAGCAGTTCTTC.

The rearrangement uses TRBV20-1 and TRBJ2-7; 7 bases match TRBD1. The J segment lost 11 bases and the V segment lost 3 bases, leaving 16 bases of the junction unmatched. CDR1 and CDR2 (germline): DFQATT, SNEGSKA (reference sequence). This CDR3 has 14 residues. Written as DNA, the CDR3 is TGCAGTGCTAGTTCCGGACAGGAAGGAGAGACCGAGTACTTC. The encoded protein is CSASSGQEGETEYF.